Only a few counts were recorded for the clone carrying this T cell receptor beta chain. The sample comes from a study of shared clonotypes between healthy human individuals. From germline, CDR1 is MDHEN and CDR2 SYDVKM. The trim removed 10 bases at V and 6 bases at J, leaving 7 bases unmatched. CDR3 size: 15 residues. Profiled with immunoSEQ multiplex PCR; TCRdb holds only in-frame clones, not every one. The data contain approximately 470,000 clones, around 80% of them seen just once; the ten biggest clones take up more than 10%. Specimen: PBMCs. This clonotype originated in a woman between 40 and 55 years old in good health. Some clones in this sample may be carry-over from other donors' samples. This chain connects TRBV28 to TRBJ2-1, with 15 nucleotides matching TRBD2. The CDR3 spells CATGLAGGMGNEQFF. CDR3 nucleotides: TGTGCCACCGGACTAGCGGGAGGGATGGGCAATGAGCAGTTCTTC.